The 10 T cell receptor beta chains below all came from one sample that was sequenced in a study of cytomegalovirus exposure and HLA in healthy donors. The study ran its PCR with 60 Vbeta and 13 Jbeta primers. Assay used: immunoSEQ multiplex PCR; TCRdb lists only in-frame clones, some missing. The repertoire has 110,000 to 150,000 clones, more than 75% of them found once; the top ten carry more than 3%. The sequenced sample was PBMCs. All receptors come from a female donor in good health and CMV-seronegative.

The CDR3 loop is CASSLGDRGDQPQHF. Written as DNA, the CDR3 is TGTGCCAGCAGCTTAGGGGACAGGGGAGATCAGCCCCAGCATTTT. The chain carries TRBV7-9 and TRBJ1-5; 10 nucleotides agree with TRBD1. The CDR3 totals 15 residues. With 1 base clipped from V and 5 bases from J, the junction kept 2 bases outside the gene matches. Germline assignment: CDR1 SEHNR and CDR2 FQNEAQ (reference sequence).

This rearrangement joins TRBV29-1 to TRBJ2-1; 7 bases fit TRBD2. V trimming: 6 bases; J trimming: 7 bases; junction bases outside the gene matches: 18. The CDR3 contains 16 residues. Germline CDR1 SQVTM, CDR2 ANQGSEA. This CDR3 reads CSVTPSGSSLGNEQFF. As DNA, the CDR3 is TGCAGCGTGACTCCTAGCGGATCGTCCCTTGGGAATGAGCAGTTCTTC.

The chain combines TRBV5-5 with TRBJ2-7; 7 bases line up with TRBD2. J gave up 7 bases and V 7 bases, and 8 bases lay outside the gene matches. The germline V gene has CDR1 SGHKS and CDR2 YYEKEE (reference sequence). The CDR3 is 12 residues long. The CDR3 DNA follows: TGTGCCAGCTTGGCGGGAGCTGGGGAGCAGTACTTC. This encodes CASLAGAGEQYF.

This chain uses TRBV29-1 with TRBJ2-1, with 7 bases aligning to TRBD1. The CDR3 runs to 12 residues. Germline-derived CDR1 and CDR2 are SQVTM and ANQGSEA. Trimming removed 7 bases from V and 7 bases from J; junction bases left unmatched: 7. In DNA form, the CDR3 reads TGCAGCGGGATACAGGGGCGAAATGAGCAGTTCTTC. It translates to CSGIQGRNEQFF.

This clone was detected only once. This chain connects TRBV7-2 to TRBJ2-2; 14 nucleotides line up with TRBD2. In germline, CDR1 is SGHTA, CDR2 FQGNSA. The CDR3 is 18 residues long. Losses at the gene ends were 2 bases for V and 8 bases for J; bases not matched to a gene: 10. The CDR3 is CASSLPPPGLAGVGELFF. In DNA, the CDR3 is TGTGCCAGCAGCTTACCCCCCCCGGGACTAGCGGGAGTTGGGGAGCTGTTTTTT.

This clone was seen only once. The chain recombines TRBV7-2 with TRBJ2-2; 8 bases line up with TRBD2. V trimming: 3 bases; J trimming: 6 bases; junction bases outside the gene matches: 6. CDR1 and CDR2 (germline): SGHTA, FQGNSA. The CDR3 is made up of 15 amino acids. CDR3 nucleotides: TGTGCCAGCAGCTTCGGGACTAGAAGGGCCGGGGAGCTGTTTTTT. It is translated as CASSFGTRRAGELFF. Full variable domain (missing parts from reference TRBV7-2 and TRBJ2-2): GAGVSQSPSNKVTEKGKDVELRCDPISGHTALYWYRQSLGQGLEFLIYFQGNSAPDKSGLPSDRFSAERTGGSVSTLTIQRTQQEDSAVYLCASSFGTRRAGELFFGEGSRLTVL.

The J gene is TRBJ2-7, the V gene TRBV9, with D possibly matching TRBD2 (6 bases). This CDR3 spans 13 amino acids. The germline gives CDR1 SGDLS, CDR2 YYNGEE. Between the trimmed V and J ends, which lost 4 bases and 7 bases, there was a span of 15 bases. CDR3 protein: CASSSKEGREQYF. Here the CDR3 DNA reads TGTGCCAGCAGCAGTAAGGAGGGGAGGGAGCAGTACTTC.

CDR3 nucleotides: TGTGCCAGCAGCCCCGATCGGGAGGACAGTCAGCCCCAGCATTTT. Protein sequence: CASSPDREDSQPQHF. The rearrangement uses TRBV11-2 and TRBJ1-5, with D possibly being TRBD1 (6 bases). This CDR3 has 15 residues. Per germline, CDR1 SGHAT and CDR2 FQNNGV. Trimming took off 5 bases at V and 6 bases at J, with 17 bases between the two ends.

The rearrangement joins TRBV15 to TRBJ2-3; TRBD2 aligns across 7 bases. The ends lost 1 base at V and 2 bases at J; junction bases unmatched: 9. Per germline, CDR1 LNHNV and CDR2 YYDKDF (reference sequence). The length of the CDR3 is 17 residues. CDR3 sequence: CATSRGTTTSVTDTQYF. For the CDR3, the DNA is TGTGCCACCAGCAGAGGTACCACCACTAGCGTCACAGATACGCAGTATTTT.

CDR3 region: CASSEHRDRGTEAFF. The CDR3, as DNA: TGTGCCAGCAGCGAACACCGGGACAGGGGCACTGAAGCTTTCTTT. V is TRBV7-2 and J is TRBJ1-1; 10 nucleotides agree with TRBD1. Germline CDR1 is SGHTA and CDR2 is FQGNSA. V lost 5 bases, J lost 4 bases, and 7 bases stayed unmatched. CDR3 length equals 15 residues. Supplemented by reference TRBV7-2 and TRBJ1-1, the full variable domain reads GAGVSQSPSNKVTEKGKDVELRCDPISGHTALYWYRQSLGQGLEFLIYFQGNSAPDKSGLPSDRFSAERTGGSVSTLTIQRTQQEDSAVYLCASSEHRDRGTEAFFGQGTRLTVV.